The clone carrying this TCR beta chain appeared a single time. Data came from immunoSEQ multiplex PCR; TCRdb stores just in-frame clones and leaves some out. The sample has 90,000 to 150,000 clones; 85% to 90% are singletons. The data are from a study of control samples from healthy donors and cancer patients. V gave up 4 bases and J gave up 5 bases, with 23 bases separating them. Germline CDR1 and CDR2: KGHSH and LQKENI. This CDR3 spans 18 amino acids. The TCR was taken from a man aged 30 to 45 in good health. The sequenced sample was blood. The chain links TRBV18 to TRBJ2-2; D may match TRBD1 or TRBD2 (6 bases each). The CDR3 DNA reads TGTGCCAGCTCACTCACCACGCTTACCGGGGGCAAAACCGGGGAGCTGTTTTTT. Protein: CASSLTTLTGGKTGELFF.